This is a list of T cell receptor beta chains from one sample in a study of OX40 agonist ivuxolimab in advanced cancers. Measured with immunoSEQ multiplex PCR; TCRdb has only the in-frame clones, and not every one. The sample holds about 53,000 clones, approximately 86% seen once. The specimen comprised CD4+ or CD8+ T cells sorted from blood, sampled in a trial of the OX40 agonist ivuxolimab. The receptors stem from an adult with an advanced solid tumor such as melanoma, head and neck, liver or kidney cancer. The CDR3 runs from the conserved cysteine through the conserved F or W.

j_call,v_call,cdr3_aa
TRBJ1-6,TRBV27,CASSFQGGSPLHF
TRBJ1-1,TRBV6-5,CASSYSGYTEAFF
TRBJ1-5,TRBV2,CASSEQYSNQPQHF
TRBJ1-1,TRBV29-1,CSVDRNTEAFF
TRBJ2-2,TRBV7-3,CASSLITGELFF
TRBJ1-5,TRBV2,CASRGLLDISNQPQHF
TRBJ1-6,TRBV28,CASSPRGNSPLHF
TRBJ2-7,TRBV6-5,CASSPQVKAGSEQYF
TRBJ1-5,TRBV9,CASSVEGIPNQPQHF
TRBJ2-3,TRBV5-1,CASSFTGGRTDTQYF
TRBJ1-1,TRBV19,CASSIGGYTEAFF
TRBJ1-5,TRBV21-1,CASSTRTVNKINQPQHF
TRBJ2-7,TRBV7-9,CASSPGGYTYEQYF
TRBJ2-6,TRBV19,CASVSGANVLTF
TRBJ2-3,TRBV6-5,CASRSGITDTQYF
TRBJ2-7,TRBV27,CASSITGPYEQYF
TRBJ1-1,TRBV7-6,CASSADRLNTEAFF
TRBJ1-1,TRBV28,CASSSTGALTEAFF
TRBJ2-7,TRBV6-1,CASSSRDHYEQYF
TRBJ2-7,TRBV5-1,CASSSAPGQGPYEQYF
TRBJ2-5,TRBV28,CASSLYDLAGEQETQYF
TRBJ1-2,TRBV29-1,CSVEPGAYGYTF
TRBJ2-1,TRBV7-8,CASSLAGTGNNEQFF
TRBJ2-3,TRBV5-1,CASSLALRLDTDTQYF
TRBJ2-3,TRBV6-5,CASSRAGEDTQYF
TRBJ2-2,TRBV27,CASSWSTGELFF
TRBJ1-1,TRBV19,CASSIRMNTEAFF
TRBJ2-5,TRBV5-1,CASSLPGTGQETQYF
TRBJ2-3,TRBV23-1,CASSQLQGTADTQYF
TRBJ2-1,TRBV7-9,CASSQTYNEQFF
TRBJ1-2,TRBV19,CASSSRDRGPGYTF
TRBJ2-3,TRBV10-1,CASSEPIRTGTRDTQYF
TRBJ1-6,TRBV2,CAIGQGAYSPLHF